Reported below is one T cell receptor beta chain. Its antigen is still unknown. It was with 60 Vbeta and 13 Jbeta primers that the PCR ran. In the source study's methods: Counted up in a later analysis, unique TCR beta chains came to approximately 83 million, with around 12 million shared. The table came from immunoSEQ multiplex PCR; TCRdb's copy has only in-frame clones and leaves some out. V and J calls and clone size are copied from that table; D and trimming were computed from the DNA. Of around 200,000 clones in the sample, 84% were seen once. The record originates from a study of cytomegalovirus exposure and HLA in healthy donors. Study-level findings and limits: An analysis was carried out at a later point. It showed that HLA-associated TCR beta chains were more clonally expanded than equally common non-associated chains. Across HLA loci, a later analysis found differing TCR association rates, with DRB1 most and HLA-C fewest.

The CDR3 runs to 13 residues. Trimming shortened V by 4 bases and J by 1 base, and 7 bases separated the two germline ends. Germline V gene sequence: CDR1 MNHNS, CDR2 SASEGT. Source material: PBMCs. This TCR was recovered from a woman in her 50s in good health and CMV-seropositive. The genes are TRBV6-1 and TRBJ1-1, with D possibly matching TRBD1 (5 bases). CDR3: CASSGGGNTEAFF. Here the CDR3 DNA reads TGTGCCAGCAGTGGGGGGGGGAACACTGAAGCTTTCTTT.